This T cell receptor beta chain was found in a study of a mutant IDH1 vaccine in newly diagnosed glioma. The overall study: During weeks 1, 3, 5, 7, 11, 15, 19 and 23, patients received eight vaccinations. Radiotherapy alone preceded vaccination by 4-6 weeks; alternatively, vaccination started with temozolomide cycles. Treated patients had a mean age of around 39 years and a sex split that was around 62% male and around 38% female. Before enrollment, the patients had been treated with radiotherapy alone, temozolomide alone, or both together. Most of them had received both.

The germline V gene has CDR1 ENHRY and CDR2 SYGVKD. V was clipped by 3 bases and J by 4 bases, with 6 bases between them. The length of the CDR3 is 13 residues. Note on this clone: Antigen: not known.

Documented time point: week 11, during vaccination. Topical imiquimod was applied with each vaccine dose, which held 300 ug of mutant IDH1 20-mer peptide. Profiled with immunoSEQ multiplex PCR; TCRdb holds only in-frame clones, not every one. Among 35,000 to 40,000 clones listed, roughly 89% were seen once. The chain carries TRBV10-3 and TRBJ1-4; no firm D call. The specimen comprised PBMCs, sampled from a glioma patient whose treatment included an IDH1 peptide vaccine. This receptor was taken from a man aged 40-49 years with glioma. The CDR3 DNA reads TGTGCCATCAGTGATGGGCTTAATGAAAAACTGTTTTTT. As protein: CAISDGLNEKLFF.